What follows are 8 T cell receptor beta chains derived from one specimen sequenced in a study of neoadjuvant nivolumab and ipilimumab in lung cancer (dated by TCRdb to about 2020). The time point label for this specimen denotes: at surgical resection after neoadjuvant nivolumab +/- ipilimumab. The protocol used for the library was the immunoSEQ multiplex PCR assay. TCRdb took this table from immuneACCESS and kept in-frame rearrangements with V and J called. Such tables lack part of the clones; where checked against another copy, unresolved V genes explain under half of the gap, and the rest is unexplained. For this sample there are several thousand clones; 89% appear just once. The top ten clonotypes cover roughly 2.4% of the sample. Sequencing used tumor tissue, obtained after neoadjuvant nivolumab, alone or with ipilimumab, at or shortly before surgery. The source of these receptors is an adult with non-small cell lung cancer. Some clones in this sample may be carry-over from other donors' samples.

This clone has just one count. The gene calls are TRBV6-5 and TRBJ2-7; weak D call: TRBD2 (5 bases). The CDR3 runs to 15 residues. Trimming removed 2 bases at V and 3 bases at J, with 14 bases between. Germline V gene lookup returns CDR1 MNHEY and CDR2 SVGAGI. Written as DNA, the CDR3 is TGTGCCAGCAGTTACCCTGGACTCCCCCTCTACGAGCAGTACTTC. Its protein is CASSYPGLPLYEQYF.

The rearrangement uses TRBV2 and TRBJ2-5; no reliable D call. Looked up from germline, CDR1 is SNHLY and CDR2 is FYNNEI. Trimming pared 8 bases from V and 13 bases from J, leaving 32 bases between. The CDR3 length is 16 residues. CDR3 DNA: TGTGCCAGCGGAGACTCGCCCCGGGCTACAAATGTTAGTCCGTACTTC. Residues: CASGDSPRATNVSPYF.

The chain carries TRBV6-1 and TRBJ2-6; perhaps TRBD2 as D (6 bases). The CDR3 extends over 15 amino acids. Germline V gives CDR1 MNHNS, CDR2 SASEGT. V lost 7 bases, J lost 0 bases, and 10 bases lay in between. CDR3 residues: CASTRGSSGANVLTF. The CDR3 DNA reads TGTGCCAGCACCCGGGGGAGCTCTGGGGCCAACGTCCTGACTTTC.

The chain combines TRBV5-4 with TRBJ2-1; D is perhaps TRBD2 (5 bases). This CDR3 has 15 amino acids. Trimming removed 4 bases at V and 5 bases at J, with 16 bases between. The germline gives CDR1 SGHNT, CDR2 YYREEE (reference sequence). In DNA, the CDR3 is TGTGCCAGCAGCCTAGGTAGCGTGAATAACAATGAGCAGTTCTTC. It encodes CASSLGSVNNNEQFF.

The rearrangement joins TRBV11-2 to TRBJ2-7; 9 bases align to TRBD2. CDR1 and CDR2 from the germline V gene are SGHAT and FQNNGV. V dropped 4 bases and J dropped 0; count of bases not matched to a gene: 7. There are 16 residues in the CDR3. The CDR3 bases are TGTGCCAGCAGCTCCGCTAGCGGGAAAAGCTCCTACGAGCAGTACTTC. Its translation is CASSSASGKSSYEQYF.

The rearrangement uses TRBV29-1 and TRBJ2-2; unclear D gene. Germline values: CDR1 SQVTM, CDR2 ANQGSEA. The CDR3 spans 15 residues. V gave up 6 bases and J gave up 4 bases, with 18 bases separating them. The CDR3 is CSVKGNGQITGELFF. CDR3 coding DNA: TGCAGCGTCAAAGGGAACGGGCAGATCACCGGGGAGCTGTTTTTT.

The rearrangement links TRBV29-1 to TRBJ2-3; 10 positions match TRBD2. This CDR3 is built from 16 residues. Germline CDR1 is SQVTM and CDR2 is ANQGSEA. The trim removed 4 bases at V and 2 bases at J, leaving 9 bases unmatched. CDR3 residues: CSVGRLAGGNTDTQYF. The CDR3 DNA reads TGCAGCGTTGGCCGATTAGCGGGAGGCAACACAGATACGCAGTATTTT.

The chain carries TRBV7-9 and TRBJ1-1, with D perhaps TRBD1 (5 bases). CDR1 is SEHNR, CDR2 FQNEAQ, per germline (reference sequence). V lost 10 bases and J lost 1, with 13 bases in between. CDR3 length equals 13 residues. The chain's CDR3 is CATRSGANTEAFF. The CDR3 DNA sequence: TGTGCCACCAGGAGCGGGGCGAACACTGAAGCTTTCTTT.